This is a list of T cell receptor beta chains from one sample in a study of beta chain features in type 1 diabetes. The data were produced by immunoSEQ multiplex PCR, yet TCRdb's version contains in-frame clones alone and is incomplete. The sample gives 10,000 to 15,000 clones, 35% to 55% of which show up once; about 0.91% is in the top ten. The sequencing input was stem cell memory CD4+ T cells from blood. The receptors here all came from a young man in good health. CDR3s include the opening cysteine and the closing phenylalanine or tryptophan. The D gene is left open where the match is weak. Some rows mark clone size as missing; the rest say once, few, many or name a class of expanded clone.

>few|TRBJ2-1|TRBD1|TRBV7-2
CASSLGAGTGGMTEQFF
TGTGCCAGCAGCTTAGGAGCGGGGACAGGGGGAATGACTGAGCAGTTCTTC
>-|TRBJ2-1|TRBD2|TRBV7-3
CASSFGVRGGVLDEQFF
TGTGCCAGCAGCTTCGGGGTGCGGGGGGGCGTATTAGATGAGCAGTTCTTC
>-|TRBJ2-1|-|TRBV6-1
CASSEVKGGSYNEQFF
TGTGCCAGCAGTGAAGTTAAGGGGGGGTCTTACAATGAGCAGTTCTTC
>-|TRBJ1-5|-|TRBV7-2
CASSFDPRESNQPQHF
TGTGCCAGCAGTTTCGACCCCCGGGAGAGCAATCAGCCCCAGCATTTT
>-|TRBJ2-7|-|TRBV6-1
CASSESGRVYEQYF
TGTGCCAGCAGTGAATCGGGCAGGGTCTACGAGCAGTACTTC
>once|TRBJ2-7|TRBD2|TRBV7-2
CASSLRSGLADYEQYF
TGTGCCAGCAGCTTACGTTCCGGACTAGCGGATTACGAGCAGTACTTC
>-|TRBJ2-2|-|TRBV5-1
CASSPGHANTGELFF
TGCGCCAGCAGCCCGGGACACGCGAACACCGGGGAGCTGTTTTTT
>-|TRBJ2-7|-|TRBV7-8
CASSTNPRTVSYEQYF
TGTGCCAGCAGCACGAACCCCCGGACAGTCTCCTACGAGCAGTACTTC
>-|TRBJ2-1|TRBD2|TRBV10-3
CAIRGFSSGEGRGNEQFF
TGTGCCATCAGAGGGTTTTCGAGCGGGGAAGGTCGGGGCAATGAGCAGTTCTTC
>few|TRBJ2-7|-|TRBV10-3
CAIKGGAAYEQYF
TGTGCCATAAAGGGTGGGGCTGCCTACGAGCAGTACTTC
>-|TRBJ2-2|-|TRBV2
CASSEAEAGTGELFF
TGTGCCAGCAGTGAAGCGGAGGCCGGCACCGGGGAGCTGTTTTTT
>-|TRBJ1-1|TRBD1|TRBV5-1
CASTGGQMNTEAFF
TGCGCCAGCACCGGGGGACAGATGAACACTGAAGCTTTCTTT
>once|TRBJ1-6|-|TRBV7-3
CASSLSGLGSPLHF
TGTGCCAGCAGCTTATCGGGTTTGGGTTCACCCCTCCACTTT
>-|TRBJ2-1|TRBD1|TRBV7-9
CASSPGQGPWNEQFF
TGTGCCAGCAGCCCGGGACAGGGACCCTGGAATGAGCAGTTCTTC
>-|TRBJ1-6|-|TRBV6-1
CASSDRGTDSPLHF
TGTGCCAGCAGTGACCGGGGTACTGATTCACCCCTCCACTTT
>few|TRBJ2-1|TRBD2|TRBV7-3
CASSSGLAGAGEQFF
TGTGCCAGCAGCTCGGGACTAGCGGGGGCGGGTGAGCAGTTCTTC
>few|TRBJ2-2|-|TRBV7-3
CASSLISSGELFF
TGTGCCAGCAGCTTGATCTCGAGCGGGGAGCTGTTTTTT
>few|TRBJ2-2|TRBD1|TRBV7-2
CASSSHRDRASTGELFF
TGTGCCAGCAGCTCGCACCGGGACAGGGCGTCCACCGGGGAGCTGTTTTTT
>-|TRBJ2-1|-|TRBV7-2
CASRVKVLFSSYNEQFF
TGTGCCAGCAGGGTAAAAGTGCTCTTCAGCTCCTACAATGAGCAGTTCTTC
>-|TRBJ2-3|TRBD2|TRBV6-5
CASTSQLARTDTQYF
TGTGCCAGCACTTCTCAACTAGCGCGCACAGATACGCAGTATTTT
>-|TRBJ2-3|TRBD2|TRBV7-8
CASSGGGLADTDTQYF
TGTGCCAGCAGTGGGGGGGGACTAGCGGACACAGATACGCAGTATTTT
>-|TRBJ2-7|TRBD2|TRBV11-2
CASSIHSGGEYEQYF
TGTGCCAGCAGCATTCATAGCGGGGGGGAATACGAGCAGTACTTC
>-|TRBJ2-7|TRBD1|TRBV7-2
CASSFTGTGAPYEQYF
TGTGCCAGCAGCTTCACAGGGACAGGGGCCCCCTACGAGCAGTACTTC
>-|TRBJ2-5|-|TRBV5-1
CASSLQRETQYF
TGCGCCAGCAGCTTACAGCGGGAGACCCAGTACTTC
>-|TRBJ1-5|-|TRBV28
CASSLIGVGNQPQHF
TGTGCCAGCAGTTTAATCGGGGTTGGCAATCAGCCCCAGCATTTT
>few|TRBJ2-2|TRBD2|TRBV5-1
CASSSRGETGELFF
TGCGCCAGCAGCTCACGGGGGGAAACCGGGGAGCTGTTTTTT
>-|TRBJ2-1|-|TRBV7-2
CASSPYGVTTYNEQFF
TGTGCCAGCAGCCCATACGGGGTAACCACCTACAATGAGCAGTTCTTC
>few|TRBJ2-7|-|TRBV7-2
CASSLPNKSGKSSYEQYF
TGTGCCAGCAGCTTACCTAACAAGTCAGGGAAAAGCTCCTACGAGCAGTACTTC
>-|TRBJ2-1|TRBD2|TRBV5-1
CASSLTSGGDEQFF
TGCGCCAGCAGCTTGACTAGCGGGGGTGATGAGCAGTTCTTC
>-|TRBJ2-7|-|TRBV18
CASSPRDTRDSYEQYF
TGTGCCAGCTCACCCAGGGACACCCGGGACTCCTACGAGCAGTACTTC
>few|TRBJ2-7|-|TRBV7-6
CASSLLDSHPPAYEQYF
TGTGCCAGCAGCCTACTTGACAGCCACCCCCCGGCCTACGAGCAGTACTTC
>-|TRBJ1-4|TRBD1|TRBV7-9
CASSPPPGQGDEKLFF
TGTGCCAGCAGTCCGCCCCCGGGACAGGGGGACGAAAAACTGTTTTTT
>-|TRBJ2-7|-|TRBV5-1
CASSSDPGNYEQYF
TGCGCCAGCAGCTCCGACCCGGGGAACTACGAGCAGTACTTC
>-|TRBJ2-3|-|TRBV30
CAWARVSTDTQYF
TGTGCCTGGGCCAGGGTTAGCACAGATACGCAGTATTTT
>-|TRBJ1-4|-|TRBV5-4
CASSPGQDINSNEKLFF
TGTGCCAGCAGCCCCGGACAAGATATTAACTCTAATGAAAAACTGTTTTTT
>-|TRBJ1-4|-|TRBV2
CASSSRQATATNEKLFF
TGTGCCAGCAGTTCTAGACAGGCTACGGCAACTAATGAAAAACTGTTTTTT
>few|TRBJ2-7|-|TRBV5-4
CASSLDGGTYEQYF
TGTGCCAGCAGCTTGGACGGGGGAACGTACGAGCAGTACTTC
>-|TRBJ2-5|-|TRBV14
CASSQQGPETQYF
TGTGCCAGCAGCCAACAGGGGCCGGAGACCCAGTACTTC
>few|TRBJ1-2|TRBD1|TRBV27
CASSLKDRGGYTF
TGTGCCAGCAGTTTAAAAGACAGGGGTGGCTACACCTTC
>few|TRBJ1-2|-|TRBV7-2
CASSLDSRAGYTF
TGTGCCAGCAGCTTAGATTCCAGGGCTGGCTACACCTTC
>-|TRBJ1-5|-|TRBV7-2
CASSFDSNQPQHF
TGTGCCAGCAGCTTTGACAGTAATCAGCCCCAGCATTTT